This T cell receptor (beta chain) was recovered during a study of CD8 T cells in ankylosing spondylitis. General study findings and limits: Typical of ankylosing spondylitis blood, it appeared, was a TCR beta motif of several highly homologous variants.

Germline V lookup: CDR1 LGHDT, CDR2 YNNKEL (reference sequence). V shed 0 bases, J shed 7 bases, and the junction held 2 bases outside the gene matches. This CDR3 is 14 amino acids long. Turning to this clonotype: Its antigen is currently unknown.

Via MiXCR, TCRdb re-called the 5' RACE reads, giving one row per CDR3 protein. The table includes 670,000 or so distinct CDR3 sequences, around 17% detected once. The J gene is TRBJ1-2, the V gene TRBV3-1; 10 nucleotides agree with TRBD1. Specimen: blood, either unsorted or a sorted T cell fraction (not recorded which). This TCR derives from a male donor with ankylosing spondylitis. The CDR3 coding sequence is TGTGCCAGCAGCCAAGAGGGGACAGGGGTTGGCTACACCTTC. Protein: CASSQEGTGVGYTF.